Following are 8 T cell receptor beta chains from one sample sequenced in a study of CXCR3-negative and CXCR3-positive naive CD8 T cells. Regarding the study as a whole: Naive cells positive for CXCR3 carried more hydrophobic TRB CDR3s than CXCR3-negative ones.

Antigen specificity for these receptors is unknown. The libraries of TRB cDNA were constructed through 5' RACE using UMI labels. TCRdb reprocessed the 5' RACE reads and keeps a single row for each CDR3 protein, giving no DNA. This repertoire comprises 60,000 to 70,000 distinct CDR3 sequences; its ten largest clones make up approximately 0.71%. Source material: naive CXCR3+ CD8+ T cells from blood. This sample's subset: CD45RO-CCR7+CD27+CD95- naive CD8+ T cells expressing CXCR3 (TNR3+). These TCRs come from a human donor in good health. Some clones in this sample may be carry-over from other donors' samples.

The chain uses TRBV7-2 and TRBJ2-7. Germline V lookup: CDR1 SGHTA, CDR2 FQGNSA. CDR3 length: 15 amino acids. The CDR3 reads CASSLEGSKGYEQYF.

This chain links TRBV20-1 with TRBJ2-1; TCRdb designates TRBD2, a call that cannot be tested without DNA. CDR1 and CDR2 from the germline V gene are DFQATT and SNEGSKA (reference sequence). The CDR3 is 13 amino acids. The CDR3 reads CSARGTTYNEQFF.

The chain combines TRBV5-1 with TRBJ2-7. The germline V gene encodes CDR1 SGHRS and CDR2 YFSETQ. The CDR3 sequence is 12 residues long. The CDR3 reads CASSLESYEQYF.

The chain couples TRBV4-1 to TRBJ1-1. Looked up from germline, CDR1 is MGHRA and CDR2 is YSYEKL. The CDR3 sequence is 16 residues long. Here the CDR3 reads CASSQATSSGNTEAFF.

The chain is built from TRBV7-2 and TRBJ2-7. This CDR3 has 14 residues. Germline V gives CDR1 SGHTA, CDR2 FQGNSA. CDR3 sequence: CASSLDRTSYEQYF.

The chain couples TRBV15 to TRBJ1-5. This CDR3 contains 16 residues. The germline CDR1 and CDR2 sequences are LNHNV and YYDKDF (reference sequence). This CDR3 is CATSREVADSNQPQHF.

The CDR3 loop is CASSLIGPLSYEQYF. The gene calls are TRBV7-2 and TRBJ2-7. Germline V gene lookup returns CDR1 SGHTA and CDR2 FQGNSA. The CDR3 has 15 amino acids.

The chain combines TRBV27 with TRBJ2-7. This CDR3 region has 13 residues. Germline CDR1 and CDR2: MNHEY and SMNVEV (reference sequence). This chain's CDR3 is CASSFDSTYEQYF.